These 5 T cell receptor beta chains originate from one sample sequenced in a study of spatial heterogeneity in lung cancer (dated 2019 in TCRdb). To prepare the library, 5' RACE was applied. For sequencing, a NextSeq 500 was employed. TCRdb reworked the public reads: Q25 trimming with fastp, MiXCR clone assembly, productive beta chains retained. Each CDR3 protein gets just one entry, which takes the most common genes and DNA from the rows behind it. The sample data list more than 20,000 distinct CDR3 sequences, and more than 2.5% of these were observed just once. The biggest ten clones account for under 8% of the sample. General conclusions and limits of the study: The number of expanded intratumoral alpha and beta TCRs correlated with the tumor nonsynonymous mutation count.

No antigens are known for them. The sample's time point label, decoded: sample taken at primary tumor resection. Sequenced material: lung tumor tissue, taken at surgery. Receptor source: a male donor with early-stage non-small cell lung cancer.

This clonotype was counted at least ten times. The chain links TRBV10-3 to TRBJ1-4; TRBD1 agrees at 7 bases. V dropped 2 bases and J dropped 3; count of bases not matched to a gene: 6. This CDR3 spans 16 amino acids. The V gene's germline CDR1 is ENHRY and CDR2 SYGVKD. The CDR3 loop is CAISERGQSSNEKLFF. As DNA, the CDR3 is TGTGCCATCAGTGAGAGGGGACAGTCATCTAATGAAAAACTGTTTTTT.

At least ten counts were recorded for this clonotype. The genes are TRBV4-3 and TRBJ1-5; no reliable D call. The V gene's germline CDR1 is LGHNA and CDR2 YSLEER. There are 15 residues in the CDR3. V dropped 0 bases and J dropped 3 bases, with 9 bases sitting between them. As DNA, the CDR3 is TGCGCCAGCAGCCAAGATGCACAAAACAATCAGCCCCAGCATTTT. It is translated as CASSQDAQNNQPQHF.

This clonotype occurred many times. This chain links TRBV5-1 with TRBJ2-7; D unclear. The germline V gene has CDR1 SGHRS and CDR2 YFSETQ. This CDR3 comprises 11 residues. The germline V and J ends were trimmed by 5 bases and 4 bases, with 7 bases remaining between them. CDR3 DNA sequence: TGCGCCAGCAGGTCAGAATACGAGCAGTACTTC. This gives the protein CASRSEYEQYF. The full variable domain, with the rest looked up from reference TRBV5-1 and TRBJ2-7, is KAGVTQTPRYLIKTRGQQVTLSCSPISGHRSVSWYQQTPGQGLQFLFEYFSETQRNKGNFPGRFSGRQFSNSRSEMNVSTLELGDSALYLCASRSEYEQYFGPGTRLTVT.

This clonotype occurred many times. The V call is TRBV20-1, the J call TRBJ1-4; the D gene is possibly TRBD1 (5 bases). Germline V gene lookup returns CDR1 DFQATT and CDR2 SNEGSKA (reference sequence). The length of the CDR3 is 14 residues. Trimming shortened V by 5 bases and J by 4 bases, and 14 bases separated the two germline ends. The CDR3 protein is CSAGPGPYNEKLFF. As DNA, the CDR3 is TGCAGTGCTGGACCGGGACCTTATAATGAAAAACTGTTTTTT.

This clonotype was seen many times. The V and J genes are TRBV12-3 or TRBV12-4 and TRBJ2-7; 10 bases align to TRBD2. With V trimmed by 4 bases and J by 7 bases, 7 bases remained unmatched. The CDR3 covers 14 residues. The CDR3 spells CASSWSGLAVEQYF. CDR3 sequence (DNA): TGTGCCAGCAGTTGGAGCGGACTAGCGGTTGAGCAGTACTTC.